This T cell receptor (beta chain) was retrieved from a study of Ad26.COV2.S vaccination and SARS-CoV-2 variants. Trimming at V came to 5 bases and at J to 3 bases, leaving 8 bases not matched to a gene. Germline V gives CDR1 SGHVS, CDR2 FNYEAQ. The CDR3 covers 15 residues. Profiling relied on immunoSEQ multiplex PCR, and the TCRdb table lists in-frame clones only, not all of them. The sample has hundreds of thousands of clones, more than 80% seen once. As for this clone: Antigen specificity is unknown.

The treatment was: about 20 received Ad26.COV2.S at low or high dose, single or two shots; five or six received placebo; per-sample allocation not given. Sampling happened 63 days after the first vaccine or placebo injection. In Boston, the donor was an adult between 18-55 years of age. SARS-CoV-2 spike from the Wuhan strain was encoded by the vaccine, an Ad26 vector. Findings of the study overall: Vaccine and placebo groups showed comparable non-spike TCR breadth. Placebo recipients had lower spike-specific TCR breadth than vaccine recipients.

The chain carries TRBV7-6 and TRBJ1-1; 8 bases match TRBD1. The source of this sequence is a person aged 18-60 years who received the Ad26.COV2.S COVID-19 vaccine or a placebo. Source: peripheral blood, taken in a trial of Ad26.COV2.S vaccine versus placebo. The CDR3 nucleotides read TGTGCCAGCAGCCAAGCTTACAGGGGGGACACTGAAGCTTTCTTT. Amino acids: CASSQAYRGDTEAFF.